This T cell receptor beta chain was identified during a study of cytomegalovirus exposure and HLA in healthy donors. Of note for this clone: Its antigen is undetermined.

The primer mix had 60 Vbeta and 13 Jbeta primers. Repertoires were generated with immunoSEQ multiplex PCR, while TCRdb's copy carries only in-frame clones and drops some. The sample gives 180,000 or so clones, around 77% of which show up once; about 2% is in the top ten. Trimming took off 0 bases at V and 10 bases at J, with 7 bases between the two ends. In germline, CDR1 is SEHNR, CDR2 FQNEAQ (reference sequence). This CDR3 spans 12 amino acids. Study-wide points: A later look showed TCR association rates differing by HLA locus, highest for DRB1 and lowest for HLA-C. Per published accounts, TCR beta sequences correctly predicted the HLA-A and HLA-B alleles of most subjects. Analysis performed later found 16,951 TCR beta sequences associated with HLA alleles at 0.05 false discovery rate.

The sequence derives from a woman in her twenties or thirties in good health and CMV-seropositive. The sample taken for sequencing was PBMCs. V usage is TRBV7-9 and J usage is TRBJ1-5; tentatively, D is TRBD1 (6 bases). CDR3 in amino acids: CASSLAGGPQHF. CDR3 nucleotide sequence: TGTGCCAGCAGCTTAGCAGGGGGTCCCCAGCATTTT.